These 17 T cell receptor beta chains originate from one sample sequenced in a study of T cell responses to AZD1222 COVID-19 vaccine. TCRdb keeps only in-frame clones here, not all; method: immunoSEQ multiplex PCR. Of roughly 150,000 clones in the sample, about nine tenths were seen once. Here the sequenced sample was peripheral blood, taken 28 days after the second AZD1222 dose. The receptors here all came from an adult who received the AZD1222 COVID-19 vaccine.

Remarks on this clone: This CDR3 is also generated by other DNA sequences in the sample. This chain connects TRBV5-1 to TRBJ2-7, with 7 bases identical to TRBD1. The germline CDR1 and CDR2 sequences are SGHRS and YFSETQ. This CDR3 has 14 residues. V was pared by 0 bases and J by 2 bases, with 2 bases of the junction left unmatched. Written as DNA, the CDR3 is TGCGCCAGCAGCTTGGGACAGGGCCCCTACGAGCAGTACTTC. It codes for CASSLGQGPYEQYF.

The V call is TRBV5-1, the J call TRBJ2-7, with D hard to call. The germline V gene encodes CDR1 SGHRS and CDR2 YFSETQ. The CDR3 extends over 12 amino acids. The germline V and J ends were trimmed by 4 bases and 2 bases, with 7 bases remaining between them. The CDR3, as DNA: TGCGCCAGCAGCATCGACACCTACGAGCAGTACTTC. It is translated as CASSIDTYEQYF.

The rearrangement joins TRBV5-1 to TRBJ2-5; no definite D call. Germline CDR1 is SGHRS and CDR2 is YFSETQ. This CDR3 is 13 amino acids long. The ends were cut back, 3 bases at V and 0 bases at J, with 6 bases in the middle. The CDR3 region has the DNA TGCGCCAGCAGCTCGTCCCACCAAGAGACCCAGTACTTC. As protein: CASSSSHQETQYF.

In DNA form, the CDR3 reads TGCGCCAGCACCTTAAAGGGGCTCCGGAACACTGAAGCTTTCTTT. It is translated as CASTLKGLRNTEAFF. The chain links TRBV5-1 to TRBJ1-1, with D perhaps matching TRBD1 (5 bases). Germline CDR1 is SGHRS and CDR2 is YFSETQ. The CDR3 totals 15 residues. The V gene lost 6 bases and the J gene lost 1 base, with 16 bases spanning the gap.

This clone was detected only once. The chain is built from TRBV4-3 and TRBJ1-2, with 7 positions matching TRBD1. CDR3 length: 16 amino acids. With 4 bases clipped from V and 0 bases from J, the junction kept 8 bases outside the gene matches. Germline V gene sequence: CDR1 LGHNA, CDR2 YSLEER. The CDR3 protein is CASSLYPGQSNYGYTF. The CDR3 region has the DNA TGCGCCAGCAGCCTATACCCGGGACAGTCTAACTATGGCTACACCTTC.

The CDR3 loop is CASSLAGSGNEQFF. CDR3 sequence (DNA): TGTGCCAGCAGCTTAGCCGGCTCCGGCAATGAGCAGTTCTTC. The genes are TRBV7-2 and TRBJ2-1, with unresolved D. Trimming removed 0 bases from V and 6 bases from J, with 9 bases in between. From germline, CDR1 is SGHTA and CDR2 FQGNSA. The CDR3 sequence is 14 residues long.

This clone was found once. The chain carries TRBV19 and TRBJ1-2; no clear D gene. The CDR3 extends over 12 amino acids. With 6 bases removed from V and 0 bases from J, the gap between germline ends came to 5 bases. From germline, CDR1 is LNHDA and CDR2 SQIVND (reference sequence). The CDR3 reads CASRGTNYGYTF. For the CDR3, the DNA is TGTGCCAGTAGGGGTACTAACTATGGCTACACCTTC.

The chain has TRBV3-1 (or the pseudogene TRBV3-2) and TRBJ1-1; the match to TRBD1 covers 10 bases. Germline assignment: CDR1 LGHDT and CDR2 YNNKEL (reference sequence). J gave up 4 bases and V 6 bases, and 5 bases lay outside the gene matches. The CDR3 is 14 residues long. The CDR3 is CASRGQGTATEAFF. CDR3 DNA: TGTGCCAGCAGGGGACAGGGGACAGCCACTGAAGCTTTCTTT.

J is TRBJ2-1 and V is TRBV15, with no clear D. Germline V gene sequence: CDR1 LNHNV, CDR2 YYDKDF (reference sequence). The V and J ends lost 0 bases and 5 bases respectively, with 8 bases between them. CDR3 length: 14 residues. The CDR3: CATSREGLDNEQFF. The DNA of the CDR3 is TGTGCCACCAGCAGAGAGGGCCTAGACAATGAGCAGTTCTTC.

The V call is TRBV4-1, the J call TRBJ2-7; 9 nucleotides agree with TRBD1. Germline assignment: CDR1 MGHRA and CDR2 YSYEKL. The CDR3 is 16 residues long. J lost 3 bases, V lost 1 base, and 7 bases had no gene match. This chain's CDR3 is CASSQVPGQGLYEQYF. CDR3 coding DNA: TGCGCCAGCAGCCAAGTTCCGGGACAGGGCCTCTACGAGCAGTACTTC.

In this sample, this clone turned up a few times. The V call is TRBV6-2 or TRBV6-3, the J call TRBJ1-1, with TRBD1 matching over 7 bases. The CDR3 is made up of 14 amino acids. V dropped 5 bases and J dropped 4; count of bases not matched to a gene: 7. Germline-derived CDR1 and CDR2 are MNHEY and SVGEGT. Here the CDR3 reads CASSPPTGRTEAFF. The CDR3, as DNA: TGTGCCAGCAGTCCCCCGACAGGGCGCACTGAAGCTTTCTTT.

The genes are TRBV27 and TRBJ1-3, with D hard to call. V was trimmed by 3 bases and J by 0 bases, leaving 3 bases between them. Per the germline V gene, CDR1 is MNHEY and CDR2 is SMNVEV (reference sequence). The CDR3 loop spans 13 amino acids. CDR3 sequence: CASSFLSGNTIYF. The CDR3 DNA reads as TGTGCCAGCAGTTTCCTCTCTGGAAACACCATATATTTT.

This sequence joins TRBV18 and TRBJ2-7; D is undetermined. With 2 bases removed from V and 0 bases from J, the gap between germline ends came to 11 bases. The germline V gene has CDR1 KGHSH and CDR2 LQKENI. CDR3 size: 15 residues. CDR3 in amino acids: CASSPGLLRSYEQYF. CDR3 sequence (DNA): TGTGCCAGCTCACCAGGGTTGTTACGCTCCTACGAGCAGTACTTC.

The table lists this clone with a few counts. The chain uses TRBV15 and TRBJ2-5; the D gene is possibly TRBD2 (6 bases). CDR1 and CDR2 from the germline V gene are LNHNV and YYDKDF (reference sequence). V was cut by 1 base and J by 4 bases, with 13 bases left in between. This CDR3 is 15 amino acids long. The CDR3 DNA follows: TGTGCCACCAGCAGAGTGTGGCGGGAAGGAGAGACCCAGTACTTC. This translates into CATSRVWREGETQYF.

V gene TRBV28 combines with J gene TRBJ1-5; weak D call: TRBD1 (5 bases). V lost 7 bases, J lost 3 bases, and 13 bases lay in between. The CDR3 length is 14 residues. CDR1 and CDR2 (germline): MDHEN, SYDVKM. This CDR3 reads CASIEGPFNQPQHF. In nucleotides, the CDR3 is TGTGCCAGCATCGAGGGGCCGTTCAATCAGCCCCAGCATTTT.

This clone appeared a few times. The chain carries TRBV30 and TRBJ1-1, with D tentatively TRBD1 (5 bases). This CDR3 contains 14 residues. The germline V gene has CDR1 GTSNPN and CDR2 SVGIG (reference sequence). V lost 0 bases to trimming and J lost 6 bases, with 14 bases between them. CDR3 sequence (DNA): TGTGCCTGGAGTGTATGGGGCTTGGTAGCTGAAGCTTTCTTT. Encoded protein: CAWSVWGLVAEAFF.

The CDR3 DNA follows: TGTGCCAGCAGCCAAAGCCGACTAGCGGGAATCTACGAGCAGTACTTC. The encoded protein is CASSQSRLAGIYEQYF. V and J are TRBV3-1 (or the pseudogene TRBV3-2) and TRBJ2-7, with 11 bases matching TRBD2. The CDR3 consists of 16 residues. Looked up from germline, CDR1 is LGHDT and CDR2 is YNNKEL (reference sequence). V lost 2 bases to trimming and J lost 3 bases; unmatched junction nucleotides: 6.